This TCR beta chain was captured by sequencing in a study of Ad26.COV2.S vaccination and SARS-CoV-2 variants. Study-wide background: The donor was enrolled in the Ad26.COV2.S arm of the COV1001 trial.

Whole-study findings and limits: Substantial response breadth was reportedly seen for spike-specific CD8+ and CD4+ T cells after vaccination.

About this clone itself: Antigen unknown.

The method was immunoSEQ multiplex PCR; TCRdb's version includes in-frame clones alone and lacks a portion of them. The profile shows about 440,000 clones, about 92% of them singletons. Sample treatment: approximately 18 received Ad26.COV2.S at low or high dose, single or two shots; about five received placebo; per-sample allocation not given. Day 63 after the first injection of vaccine or placebo was the sampling time. An 18-55-year-old adult in Boston served as donor. This vaccine is an Ad26 vector that expresses the Wuhan-strain SARS-CoV-2 spike. The sample was peripheral blood, taken in a trial of Ad26.COV2.S vaccine versus placebo. The TCR comes from a person aged 18-65 years who received the Ad26.COV2.S COVID-19 vaccine or a placebo.

The CDR3 sequence: CSVAGTEAFF. The CDR3 region has the DNA TGCAGCGTCGCAGGCACTGAAGCTTTCTTT. The rearrangement links TRBV29-1 to TRBJ1-1, with D hard to call. The germline V and J ends were trimmed by 6 bases and 4 bases, with 6 bases remaining between them. The CDR3 contains 10 residues. Per the germline V gene, CDR1 is SQVTM and CDR2 is ANQGSEA. The variable domain in full, with the rest retrieved from reference TRBV29-1 and TRBJ1-1, is SAVISQKPSRDICQRGTSLTIQCQVDSQVTMMFWYRQQPGQSLTLIATANQGSEATYESGFVIDKFPISRPNLTFSTLTVSNMSPEDSSIYLCSVAGTEAFFGQGTRLTVV.